The 23 T cell receptor beta chains in this list originate from one sample, sequenced in a study of cytomegalovirus exposure and HLA in healthy donors. The PCR used 60 Vbeta and 13 Jbeta primers. Repertoires were generated with immunoSEQ multiplex PCR, while TCRdb's copy carries only in-frame clones and drops some. This sample has 150,000 or so clones; around 80% occur once, and the top ten carry 1.5% to 1.8%. The specimen was PBMCs. These receptors came from a man aged 35-49 years in good health and CMV-seronegative.

The chain recombines TRBV7-2 with TRBJ2-1, with 8 bases that match TRBD2. The germline CDR1 and CDR2 sequences are SGHTA and FQGNSA. The V gene end was trimmed by 4 bases and the J gene end by 6 bases; junction bases not matched to a gene: 5. This CDR3 has 14 residues. CDR3 bases: TGTGCCAGCAGCTACGAGCGGGAGTTCAATGAGCAGTTCTTC. Translation gives CASSYEREFNEQFF. The full variable domain, completed using reference TRBV7-2 and TRBJ2-1, is GAGVSQSPSNKVTEKGKDVELRCDPISGHTALYWYRQSLGQGLEFLIYFQGNSAPDKSGLPSDRFSAERTGGSVSTLTIQRTQQEDSAVYLCASSYEREFNEQFFGPGTRLTVL.

This clone was found once. The V gene is TRBV2, the J gene TRBJ1-2, with D possibly being TRBD1 (6 bases). The CDR3 is 14 amino acids. V gave up 6 bases and J gave up 3 bases, with 14 bases separating them. In germline, CDR1 is SNHLY, CDR2 FYNNEI. For the CDR3, the DNA is TGTGCCAGCAGCCCAGGGGACGGCGACTATGGCTACACCTTC. This translates into CASSPGDGDYGYTF.

This clone was seen just once. The chain links TRBV25-1 to TRBJ2-7; perhaps TRBD1 as D (5 bases). The CDR3 spans 14 residues. Germline V gene lookup returns CDR1 MGHDK and CDR2 SYGVNS. The V end was cut by 8 bases, the J end by 2 bases, with 16 bases between. The CDR3 reads CASSPARDTYEQYF. In nucleotides, the CDR3 is TGTGCCAGCTCCCCGGCCAGGGATACCTACGAGCAGTACTTC.

The chain joins TRBV28 to TRBJ2-7; TRBD1 aligns across 8 bases. This CDR3 comprises 14 residues. Germline assignment: CDR1 MDHEN and CDR2 SYDVKM. J lost 1 base, V lost 7 bases, and 6 bases had no gene match. CDR3 bases: TGTGCCAGCACGCGAGGACAGGGATCCTACGAGCAGTACGTC. It yields the protein CASTRGQGSYEQYV.

The rearrangement uses TRBV10-1 and TRBJ2-1; 7 positions match TRBD2. CDR3 length: 16 amino acids. Unmatched junction bases numbered 9, after V lost 4 bases and J lost 3 bases. Germline V CDR1 and CDR2: WNHNN, SYGVQD (reference sequence). The CDR3: CASSGKAGEVYNEQFF. CDR3 bases: TGCGCCAGCAGTGGGAAGGCGGGAGAGGTCTACAATGAGCAGTTCTTC.

This rearrangement joins TRBV12-5 to TRBJ2-1; 7 positions match TRBD1. CDR1 and CDR2 from the germline V gene are LGHNT and FRNRAP. V lost 5 bases to trimming and J lost 9 bases; unmatched junction nucleotides: 22. This CDR3 region has 18 residues. DNA for the CDR3: TGTGCTAGTGGTATCCGACAGGGATCCTTAAGGTTCGGCGGTGAGCAGTTCTTC. It is translated as CASGIRQGSLRFGGEQFF.

The sample holds a few counts of this clone. The chain is built from TRBV2 and TRBJ2-1; TRBD1 might be the D (6 bases). The CDR3 length is 13 residues. Between the trimmed V and J ends, which lost 8 bases and 7 bases, there was a span of 15 bases. Germline V CDR1 and CDR2: SNHLY, FYNNEI. CDR3: CASGTTGQNEQFF. The CDR3 bases are TGTGCCAGCGGGACGACAGGTCAGAATGAGCAGTTCTTC.

The chain joins TRBV5-1 to TRBJ1-1, with a weak D call TRBD1 (5 bases). The germline V gene encodes CDR1 SGHRS and CDR2 YFSETQ. This CDR3 contains 12 residues. V was trimmed by 0 bases and J by 11 bases, leaving 11 bases between them. As DNA, the CDR3 is TGCGCCAGCAGCTTGGAGGGGTTGGACGCTTTCTTT. It is translated as CASSLEGLDAFF.

V gene TRBV7-9 combines with J gene TRBJ2-1; 8 nucleotides line up with TRBD2. After removal of 3 bases from V and 5 bases from J, the junction contained 9 bases not matched to a gene. Looked up from germline, CDR1 is SEHNR and CDR2 is FQNEAQ (reference sequence). The CDR3 has 16 residues. CDR3 nucleotides: TGTGCCAGCAGCTTCTCGGATAGCGGGACCAACAATGAGCAGTTCTTC. It encodes CASSFSDSGTNNEQFF.

V usage is TRBV29-1 and J usage is TRBJ1-1; TRBD1 is a possible D gene (5 bases). There are 17 residues in the CDR3. The germline V gene has CDR1 SQVTM and CDR2 ANQGSEA. V lost 0 bases and J lost 2, with 19 bases in between. The CDR3 spells CSVEDVRQNYLNTEAFF. The CDR3 DNA is TGCAGCGTTGAAGACGTTAGACAGAATTACTTAAACACTGAAGCTTTCTTT.

The CDR3 DNA reads as TGCGCCAGCAGCCAAGTGAGGGGAGGTTCCGGGGAGCTGTTTTTT. Its protein product is CASSQVRGGSGELFF. This rearrangement joins TRBV4-1 to TRBJ2-2, with D perhaps matching TRBD2 (6 bases). Per the germline V gene, CDR1 is MGHRA and CDR2 is YSYEKL. Trimming stripped 1 base from V and 6 bases from J, with 12 bases between. CDR3 length: 15 residues.

The genes are TRBV7-8 and TRBJ2-1; 7 bases are a match to TRBD1. The CDR3 consists of 19 residues. V was clipped by 0 bases and J by 2 bases; unmatched bases: 13. Per the germline V gene, CDR1 is SGHVS and CDR2 is FQNEAQ. The CDR3 DNA sequence: TGTGCCAGCAGCTTAGCGGGAAGGCACACAGGGGTCACCTACAATGAGCAGTTCTTC. This encodes CASSLAGRHTGVTYNEQFF.

V gene TRBV9 combines with J gene TRBJ2-1; tentatively, D is TRBD2 (5 bases). Germline values: CDR1 SGDLS, CDR2 YYNGEE. The CDR3 extends over 15 amino acids. V lost 0 bases and J 5 bases, leaving 12 bases between the germline ends. The DNA for the CDR3 is TGTGCCAGCAGCGTAGCTGGCGGGCAGAACAATGAGCAGTTCTTC. Translation gives CASSVAGGQNNEQFF.

The chain uses TRBV28 and TRBJ2-2; a possible D gene is TRBD1 (5 bases). Trimming left V 1 base short and J 2 bases short, with 8 bases between. The CDR3 has 15 amino acids. Germline assignment: CDR1 MDHEN and CDR2 SYDVKM. The CDR3 sequence is CASSLSGRNTGELFF. The CDR3 DNA follows: TGTGCCAGCAGTTTATCAGGGCGCAACACCGGGGAGCTGTTTTTT. The full variable domain, its missing parts supplied by reference TRBV28 and TRBJ2-2, is DVKVTQSSRYLVKRTGEKVFLECVQDMDHENMFWYRQDPGLGLRLIYFSYDVKMKEKGDIPEGYSVSREKKERFSLILESASTNQTSMYLCASSLSGRNTGELFFGEGSRLTVL.

The chain is built from TRBV15 and TRBJ2-5, with a weak D call TRBD1 (6 bases). Trimming left V 0 bases short and J 5 bases short, with 19 bases between. CDR1 and CDR2 (germline): LNHNV, YYDKDF (reference sequence). The CDR3 consists of 17 residues. The CDR3 DNA is TGTGCCACCAGCAGAGACCGGAGACAGGACCTAATGGAGACCCAGTACTTC. As protein: CATSRDRRQDLMETQYF.

For this clone: The junction departs from the called germline gene at one end, perhaps through a read error. The V gene is TRBV7-9, the J gene TRBJ2-5; tentative D call: TRBD1 (6 bases). In germline, CDR1 is SEHNR, CDR2 FQNEAQ (reference sequence). CDR3 length: 12 residues. CDR3 amino acids: CSSRFTGETQYF. The CDR3 region has the DNA TGTTCCAGCAGGTTTACAGGGGAGACCCAGTACTTC.

This chain connects TRBV30 to TRBJ1-1; 7 positions agree with TRBD1. The CDR3 sequence is 13 residues long. From germline, CDR1 is GTSNPN and CDR2 SVGIG (reference sequence). Germline trimming cut 3 bases from V and 2 bases from J; bases unmatched to any gene: 3. CDR3 protein: CAWSRQGNTEAFF. DNA of the CDR3: TGTGCCTGGAGCCGACAGGGAAACACTGAAGCTTTCTTT. Based on the CDR3 plus reference TRBV30 and TRBJ1-1, the full variable domain is SQTIHQWPATLVQPVGSPLSLECTVEGTSNPNLYWYRQAAGRGLQLLFYSVGIGQISSEVPQNLSASRPQDRQFILSSKKLLLSDSGFYLCAWSRQGNTEAFFGQGTRLTVV.

About this clone: At one boundary the junction diverges from the germline segment, which might be a read error. The V gene is TRBV9, the J gene TRBJ1-1, with D tentatively TRBD1 (5 bases). Germline CDR1 is SGDLS and CDR2 is YYNGEE. The length of the CDR3 is 14 residues. DNA for the CDR3: TGTGCCAGCAGCGTAGTCCCAGGGAACGCTGAAGCTTTCTTT. Translating gives CASSVVPGNAEAFF.

V gene TRBV28 combines with J gene TRBJ1-6; D possibly corresponds to TRBD1 (5 bases). Germline CDR1 reads MDHEN; CDR2 reads SYDVKM. V was cut by 8 bases and J by 1 base, with 12 bases left in between. This CDR3 has 15 residues. The CDR3 reads CASGVGTSYNSPLHF. The CDR3, as DNA: TGTGCCAGCGGGGTAGGGACTTCCTATAATTCACCCCTCCACTTT.

V and J are TRBV27 and TRBJ1-1, with D possibly being TRBD1 (6 bases). CDR3 length: 12 residues. Germline-derived CDR1 and CDR2 are MNHEY and SMNVEV (reference sequence). The V end was cut by 6 bases, the J end by 7 bases, with 12 bases between. CDR3 region: CASRDSDLEAFF. The CDR3 bases are TGTGCCAGCAGGGACAGCGACCTTGAAGCTTTCTTT.

The chain links TRBV5-1 to TRBJ2-7, with D perhaps matching TRBD1 (6 bases). Trimming removed 1 base from V and 5 bases from J, with 13 bases in between. CDR3 length equals 14 residues. CDR1 is SGHRS, CDR2 YFSETQ, per germline. The CDR3 loop is CASSLPGERHEQYF. CDR3 nucleotides: TGCGCCAGCAGCTTGCCAGGGGAACGACACGAGCAGTACTTC.

With regard to this clone: Germline is not matched at one junction end, which may reflect a read error. The CDR3 nucleotides read TGTGCTAGCAGCTTAGACGGACACGAGAACTATGGCTACACCTTC. Protein: CASSLDGHENYGYTF. This sequence joins TRBV7-7 and TRBJ1-2; TRBD1 is a possible D gene (5 bases). Germline-derived CDR1 and CDR2 are SSHAT and FNYEAQ (reference sequence). The CDR3 runs to 15 residues.

This clone was observed a handful of times. Its ends do not fully match the called genes, so a read error is possible. The sample has other DNA sequences that encode this CDR3 too. The chain is built from TRBV7-9 and TRBJ1-4; D call uncertain. Germline lookup yields CDR1 SEHNR and CDR2 FQNEAQ (reference sequence). The CDR3 is made up of 15 amino acids. The CDR3 bases are TGTGCCAGCAGCCTAGCCTGGACTGTGAATGAAAAACTGTTTTTT. It is translated as CASSLAWTVNEKLFF.